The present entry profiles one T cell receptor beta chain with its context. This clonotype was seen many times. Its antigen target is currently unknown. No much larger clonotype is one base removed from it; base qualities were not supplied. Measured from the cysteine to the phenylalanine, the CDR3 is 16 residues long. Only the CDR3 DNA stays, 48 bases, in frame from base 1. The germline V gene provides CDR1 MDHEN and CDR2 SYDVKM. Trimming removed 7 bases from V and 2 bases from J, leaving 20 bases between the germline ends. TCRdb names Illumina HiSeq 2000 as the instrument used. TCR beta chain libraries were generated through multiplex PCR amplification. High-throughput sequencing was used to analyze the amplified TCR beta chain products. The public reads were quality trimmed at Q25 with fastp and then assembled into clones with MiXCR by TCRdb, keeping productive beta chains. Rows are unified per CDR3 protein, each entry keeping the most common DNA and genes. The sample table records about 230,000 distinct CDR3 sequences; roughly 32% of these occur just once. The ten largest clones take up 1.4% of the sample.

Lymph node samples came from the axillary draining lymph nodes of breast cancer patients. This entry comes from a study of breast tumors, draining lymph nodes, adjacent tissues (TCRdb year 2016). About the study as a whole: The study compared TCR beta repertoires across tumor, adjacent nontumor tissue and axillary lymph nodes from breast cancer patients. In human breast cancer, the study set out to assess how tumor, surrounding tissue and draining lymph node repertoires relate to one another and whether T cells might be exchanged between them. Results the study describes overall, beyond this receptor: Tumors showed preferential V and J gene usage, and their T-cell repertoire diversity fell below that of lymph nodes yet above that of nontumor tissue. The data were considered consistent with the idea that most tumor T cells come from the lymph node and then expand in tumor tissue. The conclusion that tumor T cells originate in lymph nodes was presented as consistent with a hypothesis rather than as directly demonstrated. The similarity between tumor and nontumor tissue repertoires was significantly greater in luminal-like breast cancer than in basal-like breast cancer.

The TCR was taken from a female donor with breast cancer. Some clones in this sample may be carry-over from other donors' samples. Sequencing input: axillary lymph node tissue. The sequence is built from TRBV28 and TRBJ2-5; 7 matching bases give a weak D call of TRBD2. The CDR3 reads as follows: CASTLPGGGLQETQYF. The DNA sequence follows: TGTGCCAGCACCCTTCCGGGGGGCGGACTTCAAGAGACCCAGTACTTC.